This TCR beta chain was found in a study of cytomegalovirus exposure and HLA in healthy donors. Study outcomes and limitations: TCR beta chains numbering more than 150 were designated cytomegalovirus-associated. Most TCR sequences were seen very rarely across donors, but some public TCRs occurred in many.

This clone came up a few times. Antigen specificity is unknown. This CDR3 comprises 11 residues. The V gene's germline CDR1 is DFQATT and CDR2 SNEGSKA (reference sequence). Trimming shortened V by 3 bases and J by 10 bases, and 10 bases separated the two germline ends. The PCR was carried out with 60 Vbeta primers and 13 Jbeta primers. The assay was immunoSEQ multiplex PCR, and TCRdb's table has in-frame clones only and misses some. The repertoire includes some 180,000 clones, 75% to 85% of them detected once, and 2% to 2.5% sits in the top ten. Sequencing was carried out using PBMCs. This TCR was sampled from a woman in her thirties in good health and CMV-seropositive. The gene calls are TRBV20-1 and TRBJ2-1, with no clear D. In DNA form, the CDR3 reads TGCAGTGCTAGGGGCAGGTCGGAGCAGTTCTTC. This translates into CSARGRSEQFF.